This T cell receptor (beta chain) is from a study of control samples from healthy donors and cancer patients. The CDR3 covers 14 residues. Trimming pared 2 bases from V and 3 bases from J, leaving 10 bases between. Germline V gives CDR1 SGHAT, CDR2 FQNNGV. Using immunoSEQ multiplex PCR, the repertoire was profiled, and TCRdb retains in-frame clones only, with some absent. The sample contains about 170,000 clones, around 94% of which appear only once. The clonotype comes from a woman younger than 35 in good health. The J gene is TRBJ1-2, the V gene TRBV11-2; D is ambiguous. The sample taken for sequencing was blood. The CDR3 here is CASSLYPGDYGYTF. In DNA, the CDR3 is TGTGCCAGCAGCTTATACCCAGGTGACTATGGCTACACCTTC.